The clone carrying this T cell receptor beta chain appeared a few times. The sample comes from a study of early T cells in non-severe SARS-CoV-2 infection. Study-wide background: Chains were unpaired, as sequencing was done on bulk RNA from unsorted whole blood.

In TCRdb, the 5' RACE reads were re-called with MiXCR into one record per CDR3 protein. The repertoire holds 70,000 to 85,000 distinct CDR3 sequences, with roughly 13% as singletons. Germline assignment: CDR1 LGHDT and CDR2 YNNKEL (reference sequence). V lost 3 bases to trimming and J lost 2 bases, with 10 bases between them. This CDR3 region has 14 residues. The sample taken for sequencing was whole blood. V gene TRBV3-1 combines with J gene TRBJ2-5; weak D call: TRBD2 (5 bases). The sequence was obtained from an adult who was a healthcare worker with PCR-confirmed SARS-CoV-2 infection or an uninfected control (not recorded which). The CDR3 here is CASSHRTGQETQYF. CDR3 nucleotide sequence: TGTGCCAGCAGCCATCGGACGGGGCAAGAGACCCAGTACTTC.